Following are 23 T cell receptor beta chains from one sample sequenced in a study of yellow fever vaccine responses in identical twins. In TCRdb, the RT-PCR reads were re-called with MiXCR into one record per CDR3 protein. Altogether about a thousand distinct CDR3 sequences are present, over 80% being singletons, with the ten largest covering roughly 25%. The sequenced sample was T cells from blood (PBMCs), unsorted or a sorted subset (not recorded which), obtained before or after yellow fever vaccination (not recorded which). The receptors originated from a female donor who received the yellow fever vaccine.

This clonotype was seen more than once but under ten times. The chain combines TRBV28 with TRBJ2-7; weak D call: TRBD2 (5 bases). Germline V gene data show CDR1 as MDHEN and CDR2 as SYDVKM. The CDR3 runs to 15 residues. Trimming removed 2 bases from V and 4 bases from J, with 15 bases in between. This chain's CDR3 is CASSLLPGKSYEQYF. CDR3 sequence (DNA): TGTGCCAGCAGTTTACTACCGGGGAAGTCGTACGAGCAGTACTTC.

This chain joins TRBV30 and TRBJ2-1, with D possibly TRBD2 on 6 matching bases. This CDR3 spans 11 amino acids. Germline lookup yields CDR1 GTSNPN and CDR2 SVGIG (reference sequence). V was pared by 4 bases and J by 7 bases, with 8 bases between. This chain's CDR3 is CAWMGTNEQFF. The CDR3 bases are TGTGCCTGGATGGGGACTAATGAGCAGTTCTTC. The full variable domain, with the rest looked up from reference TRBV30 and TRBJ2-1, is SQTIHQWPATLVQPVGSPLSLECTVEGTSNPNLYWYRQAAGRGLQLLFYSVGIGQISSEVPQNLSASRPQDRQFILSSKKLLLSDSGFYLCAWMGTNEQFFGPGTRLTVL.

The chain has TRBV7-2 and TRBJ2-3, with TRBD2 identical over 7 bases. Germline CDR1 reads SGHTA; CDR2 reads FQGNSA. Trimming at V came to 6 bases and at J to 4 bases, leaving 4 bases not matched to a gene. The CDR3 covers 13 residues. CDR3 DNA sequence: TGTGCCAGCAGGCGGGCGGGGGCAGATACGCAGTATTTT. Translating gives CASRRAGADTQYF.

The chain recombines TRBV4-3 with TRBJ2-1; the D gene is possibly TRBD2 (6 bases). CDR3 size: 16 residues. From germline, CDR1 is LGHNA and CDR2 YSLEER. V lost 0 bases and J lost 7, with 16 bases in between. The DNA of the CDR3 is TGCGCCAGCAGCCAAGATGACGGGTCAGCGGGTAATGAGCAGTTCTTC. Residues: CASSQDDGSAGNEQFF.

The chain employs TRBV11-2 and TRBJ1-5; TRBD1 matches 7 bases. V dropped 5 bases and J dropped 2; count of bases not matched to a gene: 3. Germline assignment: CDR1 SGHAT and CDR2 FQNNGV. The CDR3 length is 14 residues. CDR3 loop: CASSGDRGNQPQHF. The CDR3 nucleotides are TGTGCCAGCAGCGGCGACAGGGGCAATCAGCCCCAGCATTTT. The complete variable domain, with remaining parts taken from reference TRBV11-2 and TRBJ1-5, reads EAGVAQSPRYKIIEKRQSVAFWCNPISGHATLYWYQQILGQGPKLLIQFQNNGVVDDSQLPKDRFSAERLKGVDSTLKIQPAKLEDSAVYLCASSGDRGNQPQHFGDGTRLSIL.

The CDR3 coding sequence is TGTGCCAGCAGTTTGCGACTTACCTACGAGCAGTACTTC. This translates into CASSLRLTYEQYF. The chain has TRBV27 and TRBJ2-7; no firm D call. CDR1 and CDR2 (germline): MNHEY, SMNVEV (reference sequence). CDR3 length equals 13 residues. V lost 3 bases and J 2 bases, leaving 8 bases between the germline ends.

This chain joins TRBV3-1 and TRBJ1-5, with 8 bases identical to TRBD1. V shed 6 bases, J shed 1 base, and the junction held 2 bases outside the gene matches. There are 14 residues in the CDR3. Germline CDR1 reads LGHDT; CDR2 reads YNNKEL (reference sequence). CDR3 in amino acids: CASSYRGSNQPQHF. The CDR3 DNA is TGTGCCAGCAGTTACAGGGGGAGCAATCAGCCCCAGCATTTT.

The J gene is TRBJ2-7, the V gene TRBV4-1; 8 bases align to TRBD1. Germline V gene data show CDR1 as MGHRA and CDR2 as YSYEKL. This CDR3 is built from 15 residues. The J segment lost 3 bases and the V segment lost 1 base, leaving 5 bases of the junction unmatched. The CDR3 region is CASSQAGQGLYEQYF. CDR3 coding DNA: TGCGCCAGCAGCCAAGCCGGACAGGGTCTCTACGAGCAGTACTTC.

This rearrangement joins TRBV9 to TRBJ1-2; D might be TRBD1 (5 bases). V gave up 3 bases and J gave up 2 bases, with 8 bases separating them. Germline CDR1 SGDLS, CDR2 YYNGEE. The CDR3 loop spans 13 amino acids. CDR3 loop: CASSGWDNYGYTF. CDR3 bases: TGTGCCAGCAGCGGTTGGGACAACTATGGCTACACCTTC.

This clonotype has only one observation. The chain is built from TRBV10-3 and TRBJ1-3, with D possibly TRBD1 on 6 matching bases. V lost 0 bases and J lost 3, with 12 bases in between. This CDR3 has 16 residues. The germline V gene has CDR1 ENHRY and CDR2 SYGVKD. The DNA for the CDR3 is TGTGCCATCAGTGAGTCGTTTGGGGGCAGTGGAAACACCATATATTTT. Translating gives CAISESFGGSGNTIYF.

This clonotype was observed once. The rearrangement uses TRBV28 and TRBJ2-5; D uncertain. Trimming pared 2 bases from V and 4 bases from J, leaving 2 bases between. The CDR3 loop spans 11 amino acids. The V gene's germline CDR1 is MDHEN and CDR2 SYDVKM. CDR3 amino acids: CASSLRETQYF. The DNA for the CDR3 is TGTGCCAGCAGTTTACGAGAGACCCAGTACTTC.

CDR3 DNA: TGTGCTAGTGGTTCCGACAGTTCCTACGAGCAGTACGTC. Amino acid sequence: CASGSDSSYEQYV. V usage is TRBV12-5 and J usage is TRBJ2-7; a weak D match, TRBD1 (5 bases). The CDR3 sequence is 13 residues long. Trimming took 4 bases from V and 1 from J, leaving 8 bases between them. Germline CDR1 LGHNT, CDR2 FRNRAP.

The V call is TRBV20-1, the J call TRBJ2-1, with D perhaps matching TRBD2 (5 bases). The CDR3 runs 14 residues. Germline CDR1 DFQATT, CDR2 SNEGSKA (reference sequence). V lost 1 base and J 6 bases, leaving 13 bases between the germline ends. The CDR3: CSARGSGQPNEQFF. The CDR3 DNA is TGCAGTGCTAGAGGAAGCGGTCAACCCAATGAGCAGTTCTTC.

The chain uses TRBV10-3 and TRBJ2-2; 9 bases agree with TRBD1. The trim removed 3 bases at V and 6 bases at J, leaving 8 bases unmatched. The CDR3 runs to 16 residues. Germline V gene lookup returns CDR1 ENHRY and CDR2 SYGVKD. DNA for the CDR3: TGTGCCATCAGTGACCCCGGGACAGGGAGGTCCGGGGAGCTGTTTTTT. It specifies CAISDPGTGRSGELFF.

Here the CDR3 DNA reads TGTGCCAGCAGCCCCCAAGCGGGAGGCTCCTACAATGAGCAGTTCTTC. This gives the protein CASSPQAGGSYNEQFF. The chain joins TRBV11-2 to TRBJ2-1; TRBD2 aligns across 9 bases. J gave up 0 bases and V 5 bases, and 5 bases lay outside the gene matches. CDR1 is SGHAT and CDR2 is FQNNGV in the germline V gene. CDR3 size: 16 residues.

This clonotype was counted only a few times. The V gene is TRBV6-5, the J gene TRBJ1-2; D uncertain. V was trimmed by 0 bases and J by 6 bases, leaving 11 bases between them. The germline gives CDR1 MNHEY, CDR2 SVGAGI. This CDR3 has 14 residues. In DNA, the CDR3 is TGTGCCAGCAGTTACTCGAGGTGGAGGGATGGCTACACCTTC. Translated, it gives CASSYSRWRDGYTF.

This clonotype was seen once. This rearrangement joins TRBV6-2 or TRBV6-3 to TRBJ2-2, with 8 bases aligning to TRBD2. CDR1 is MNHEY and CDR2 is SVGEGT in the germline V gene. V shed 2 bases, J shed 5 bases, and the junction held 16 bases outside the gene matches. CDR3 length equals 19 residues. DNA for the CDR3: TGTGCCAGCAGTTACCGGGGGGGAGTTGGCGGGGGGCCGACCGGGGAGCTGTTTTTT. Translated: CASSYRGGVGGGPTGELFF.

The V gene is TRBV28, the J gene TRBJ2-2; D possibly matches TRBD1 or TRBD2 (5 bases each). This CDR3 is built from 17 residues. The germline V and J ends were trimmed by 4 bases and 8 bases, with 23 bases remaining between them. CDR1 and CDR2 (germline): MDHEN, SYDVKM. The CDR3 DNA reads TGTGCCAGCAGTTGGGAAGGGACGTTGCCGGCGTCTGGGGAGCTGTTTTTT. It specifies CASSWEGTLPASGELFF.

The chain carries TRBV6-5 and TRBJ2-7, with a possible D match to TRBD1 (5 bases). The CDR3 loop spans 13 amino acids. Germline lookup yields CDR1 MNHEY and CDR2 SVGAGI. V lost 3 bases, J lost 7 bases, and 13 bases lay in between. CDR3 in DNA: TGTGCCAGCAGTTATGGGGCTTATGAGGAGCAGTACTTC. This encodes CASSYGAYEEQYF.

The chain joins TRBV6-5 to TRBJ1-2, with no clear D. Germline V gives CDR1 MNHEY, CDR2 SVGAGI. V lost 0 bases, J lost 4 bases, and 9 bases lay in between. This CDR3 has 14 amino acids. The CDR3 region is CASSYSGGTYGYTF. The CDR3 DNA reads TGTGCCAGCAGTTACTCTGGAGGCACCTATGGCTACACCTTC.

This clonotype has just one count. V and J are TRBV6-2 or TRBV6-3 and TRBJ1-6, with D maybe TRBD1 (6 bases). V lost 5 bases, J lost 11 bases, and 19 bases lay in between. The germline V gene has CDR1 MNHEY and CDR2 SVGEGT. This CDR3 region has 15 residues. CDR3 sequence: CASSHNDRIGPPLHF. Here the CDR3 DNA reads TGTGCCAGCAGTCACAACGACAGGATCGGGCCACCCCTCCACTTT.

The CDR3 DNA follows: TGTGCCAGCATCGGGGGGCAAAGCTCCTACAATGAGCAGTTCTTC. This encodes CASIGGQSSYNEQFF. The chain employs TRBV2 and TRBJ2-1, with TRBD2 as a possible D gene (7 bases). CDR1 and CDR2 (germline): SNHLY, FYNNEI. Between the trimmed V and J ends, which lost 7 bases and 0 bases, there was a span of 13 bases. The CDR3 length is 15 residues.

The chain links TRBV7-6 to TRBJ1-2, with unresolved D. V dropped 6 bases and J dropped 14 bases, with 22 bases sitting between them. The CDR3 length is 13 residues. Germline V gene lookup returns CDR1 SGHVS and CDR2 FNYEAQ. CDR3 nucleotides: TGTGCCAGCAGTTCCTCATTCAGTGCAGTTCGTACCTTC. Its translation is CASSSSFSAVRTF.